Shown below are 24 T cell receptor beta chains from a single sample sequenced in a study of tumor and adjacent non-tumor tissue in lung cancer. This sample's RNA came from whole unsorted tissue. Distant lung tissue was collected more than 3 cm away from the tumor edge. Three rounds of nested PCR, following a modified ARM-PCR protocol, produced the TCRbeta library. MiXCR was run by TCRdb on the multiplex PCR reads, yielding one entry per CDR3 protein. The table includes approximately 100,000 distinct CDR3 sequences, around three fifths detected once. The sample taken for sequencing was distant non-tumor lung tissue. Receptors were obtained from a man aged 25-45 years with non-small cell lung cancer.

V is TRBV9 and J is TRBJ2-1; either TRBD1 or TRBD2 may fit D (5 bases each). CDR1 and CDR2 (germline): SGDLS, YYNGEE. Trimming left V 5 bases short and J 7 bases short, with 7 bases between. The CDR3 is 11 residues long. The chain's CDR3 is CASSWGNEQFF. The CDR3 nucleotides are TGTGCCAGCAGTTGGGGGAATGAGCAGTTCTTC.

This clonotype was picked up a small number of times. This rearrangement joins TRBV5-1 to TRBJ2-7; 8 bases agree with TRBD1. Germline trimming cut 0 bases from V and 4 bases from J; bases unmatched to any gene: 3. Germline values: CDR1 SGHRS, CDR2 YFSETQ. CDR3 length equals 14 residues. CDR3: CASSLGGQVYEQYF. CDR3 DNA sequence: TGCGCCAGCAGCTTGGGGGGACAGGTTTACGAGCAGTACTTC.

Worth noting for this clonotype: One end of the junction does not line up with germline, which may come from a read error. The rearrangement links TRBV11-2 to TRBJ1-2; possibly TRBD1 for D (5 bases). Germline CDR1 SGHAT, CDR2 FQNNGV. The CDR3 has 14 amino acids. This chain's CDR3 is CASTPGGANYGYTF. The CDR3 DNA reads TGTGCTAGCACCCCGGGCGGGGCAAACTATGGCTACACCTTC. The full variable domain, rest sourced from reference TRBV11-2 and TRBJ1-2, is EAGVAQSPRYKIIEKRQSVAFWCNPISGHATLYWYQQILGQGPKLLIQFQNNGVVDDSQLPKDRFSAERLKGVDSTLKIQPAKLEDSAVYLCASTPGGANYGYTFGSGTRLTVV.

This clonotype was observed a handful of times. This may be a read error, as it is one base from a much larger clone. This rearrangement joins TRBV20-1 to TRBJ1-2; no definite D call. CDR3 length: 13 amino acids. CDR1 is DFQATT, CDR2 SNEGSKA, per germline (reference sequence). Trimming removed 3 bases from V and 6 bases from J, with 14 bases in between. CDR3 nucleotide sequence: TGCAGTGCTAGTAACGGCGAGGTCCATGGCTACACCTTC. It encodes CSASNGEVHGYTF.

A note on this clonotype: Possible read error: a much larger clone is one base away. This chain uses TRBV29-1 with TRBJ2-1; 8 nucleotides match TRBD2. CDR1 SQVTM and CDR2 ANQGSEA come from the germline V gene. The CDR3 loop spans 16 amino acids. The CDR3 is CIVAVWREVWTNEQFF. CDR3 coding DNA: TGCATCGTTGCAGTGTGGCGGGAGGTTTGGACGAATGAGCAGTTCTTC.

A note on this clonotype: At one boundary the junction diverges from the germline segment, which might be a read error. The chain joins TRBV12-3 or TRBV12-4 to TRBJ2-1; D perhaps matches TRBD2 (6 bases). This CDR3 has 15 amino acids. The chain's CDR3 is CTSSRLEGGGNEQIF. The CDR3 DNA is TGTACCAGCAGTAGACTAGAGGGTGGAGGCAATGAGCAGATCTTC.

As concerns this clonotype: A read error may explain this, as a much larger clone is one base away. The chain links TRBV20-1 to TRBJ1-4; no firm D call. The CDR3 runs 15 residues. V gave up 3 bases and J gave up 0 bases, with 11 bases separating them. Germline values: CDR1 DFQATT, CDR2 SNEGSKA (reference sequence). As DNA, the CDR3 is TGCAGTGCTAGGCCCCGGAACCCAACTAATGAAAAACTGTTTTTT. Protein: CSARPRNPTNEKLFF.

In the case of this clonotype: A much larger clone sits a single nucleotide away, making a read error possible. V usage is TRBV5-4 and J usage is TRBJ1-1; D might be TRBD1 (5 bases). The germline V gene encodes CDR1 SGHNT and CDR2 YYREEE (reference sequence). The CDR3 consists of 13 residues. The CDR3 here is CASSLEGVTESFF. The CDR3 DNA sequence: TGTGCCAGCAGCTTGGAAGGGGTGACTGAATCTTTCTTT.

This clonotype has only a few counts. The J gene is TRBJ2-5, the V gene TRBV5-1; D is unresolved. V lost 5 bases and J lost 5, with 25 bases in between. CDR3 length equals 17 residues. The germline V gene has CDR1 SGHRS and CDR2 YFSETQ. CDR3 in DNA: TGCGCCAGCAGAAATACGGTGGGCTTCCCCGATGGGGAGACCCAGTACTTC. Its translation: CASRNTVGFPDGETQYF.

This clonotype was seen more than once but under ten times. The chain links TRBV5-1 to TRBJ2-1, with TRBD2 matching over 11 bases. With 2 bases clipped from V and 2 bases from J, the junction kept 6 bases outside the gene matches. This CDR3 spans 17 amino acids. The germline V gene has CDR1 SGHRS and CDR2 YFSETQ. CDR3 residues: CASSFTSGSSTYNEQFF. CDR3 DNA sequence: TGCGCCAGCAGCTTTACTAGCGGGAGTAGTACCTACAATGAGCAGTTCTTC.

In the case of this clonotype: A read error is likely, as this CDR3 ends without the conserved phenylalanine or tryptophan. The V gene is TRBV20-1, the J gene TRBJ1-2, with D perhaps matching TRBD1 (5 bases). Trimming shortened V by 3 bases and J by 4 bases, and 12 bases separated the two germline ends. This CDR3 contains 13 residues. Germline CDR1 reads DFQATT; CDR2 reads SNEGSKA (reference sequence). The CDR3 here is CSARPPGGYGYTL. Written as DNA, the CDR3 is TGCAGTGCTAGGCCGCCCGGGGGCTATGGCTACACCTTG.

About this clonotype: The junction shows a germline mismatch at one end, possibly a read error. The chain couples TRBV20-1 to TRBJ2-1; 9 positions match TRBD2. Germline loops: CDR1 DFQATT, CDR2 SNEGSKA (reference sequence). This CDR3 has 16 amino acids. CDR3 residues: CSVQTSGRSTYNERFF. In DNA, the CDR3 is TGCAGTGTCCAGACTAGCGGCAGGTCAACCTACAATGAGCGGTTCTTC.

This clonotype has a single count. One end of the junction varies from germline; a read error may be responsible. The V call is TRBV11-3, the J call TRBJ2-1; maybe TRBD2 (7 bases). CDR1 is SGHNT and CDR2 is YENEEA in the germline V gene. The CDR3 consists of 14 residues. The CDR3 DNA reads TGTACCAGCAGTTTAGGGTGGGAGGGGGATGAGCAGTTCTTC. It codes for CTSSLGWEGDEQFF.

Concerning this clonotype: The junction departs from the called germline gene at one end, perhaps through a read error. The chain joins TRBV6-5 to TRBJ2-1; TRBD1 matches at 8 bases. This CDR3 is 13 amino acids long. CDR1 and CDR2 from the germline V gene are MNHEY and SVGAGI. As DNA, the CDR3 is TGTGCTAGCAGAGAATCAGGGGGCAATGAGCAGTCCTTC. This translates into CASRESGGNEQSF.

A remark on this clonotype: Just one base apart from a much larger clone, this may be a read error. This rearrangement joins TRBV5-4 to TRBJ2-3; 9 nucleotides line up with TRBD2. This CDR3 spans 16 amino acids. Trimming cost V 6 bases and J 5 bases; bases outside gene matches: 13. Germline V gene data show CDR1 as SGHNT and CDR2 as YYREEE (reference sequence). CDR3 sequence reads: CASTVQGGRARDTQYF. The CDR3 DNA follows: TGTGCCAGCACCGTGCAAGGCGGGAGGGCCAGAGATACGCAGTATTTT.

This clonotype occurred many times. J is TRBJ2-7 and V is TRBV20-1; D may be TRBD1 or TRBD2 (6 bases each). This CDR3 region has 14 residues. V gave up 6 bases and J gave up 7 bases, with 22 bases separating them. Looked up from germline, CDR1 is DFQATT and CDR2 is SNEGSKA (reference sequence). The CDR3 here is CSAKLSGGPGEQYF. Here the CDR3 DNA reads TGCAGTGCCAAGCTCTCTGGGGGGCCAGGGGAGCAGTACTTC.

On this clonotype itself: Sequence at one end of the junction differs from germline and may be a read error. The genes are TRBV4-1 and TRBJ2-7; 9 bases match TRBD1. CDR1 is MGHRA and CDR2 is YSYEKL in the germline V gene. The CDR3 covers 16 residues. CDR3 in DNA: TGCACCAGCAGCCAAGAATCCCACAGGGGGCTGTACGAGCAGTACTTC. It translates to CTSSQESHRGLYEQYF.

This clonotype was detected once. The junction differs from germline at one of its ends, possibly a read error. The rearrangement uses TRBV29-1 and TRBJ2-7, with 8 nucleotides matching TRBD2. The germline V gene has CDR1 SQVTM and CDR2 ANQGSEA. There are 15 residues in the CDR3. The CDR3 here is CSVEDRERGSYEHYF. The CDR3 DNA reads as TGCAGCGTTGAAGATCGGGAGCGGGGGTCCTACGAGCACTACTTT.

In this sample, this clonotype turned up many times. This chain links TRBV4-2 with TRBJ2-5; 10 bases line up with TRBD1. This CDR3 contains 15 residues. J gave up 5 bases and V 4 bases, and 7 bases lay outside the gene matches. Per germline, CDR1 LGHNA and CDR2 YNFKEQ. CDR3 bases: TGTGCCAGCAGCCTGGGACAGGGGTTCGGGGAGACCCAGTACTTC. This encodes CASSLGQGFGETQYF.

Details on this clonotype: Since the CDR3 does not end with the conserved phenylalanine or tryptophan, this likely comes from a read error. The DNA is omitted, as the CDR3 cannot be located on it reliably, and the CDR3 follows TCRdb's listing. This sequence joins TRBV12-3 or TRBV12-4 and TRBJ2-1; the D segment call TRBD2 is taken from the table without a DNA check. The CDR3 spans 14 amino acids, including both terminal residues. CDR3 in amino acids: CASMTGASGSNEFL.

Details on this clonotype: The junction differs from germline at one of its ends, possibly a read error. The V and J genes are TRBV4-1 and TRBJ2-7; D is ambiguous. The CDR3 totals 14 residues. CDR1 and CDR2 from the germline V gene are MGHRA and YSYEKL. The CDR3: CSSSQVQNYDEQCF. The CDR3 nucleotides read TGCTCCAGCAGCCAAGTACAGAATTACGACGAGCAGTGCTTC.

The chain recombines TRBV6-5 with TRBJ2-3; TRBD2 matches at 8 bases. V lost 2 bases to trimming and J lost 6 bases; unmatched junction nucleotides: 7. Germline V gives CDR1 MNHEY, CDR2 SVGAGI. The CDR3 runs to 15 residues. The DNA for the CDR3 is TGTGCCAGCAGTTACCGGGGGGGGGCCGCTGATACGCAGTATTTT. It is translated as CASSYRGGAADTQYF.

V gene TRBV11-2 combines with J gene TRBJ2-2, with D unresolved. V lost 2 bases to trimming and J lost 6 bases, with 16 bases between them. The length of the CDR3 is 16 residues. Germline V CDR1 and CDR2: SGHAT, FQNNGV. CDR3 bases: TGTGCCAGCAGCTTAAAAGAGTTTTGGAGCTCCGGGGAGCTGTTTTTT. Its translation: CASSLKEFWSSGELFF. Looking up the rest from reference TRBV11-2 and TRBJ2-2 gives the full variable domain: EAGVAQSPRYKIIEKRQSVAFWCNPISGHATLYWYQQILGQGPKLLIQFQNNGVVDDSQLPKDRFSAERLKGVDSTLKIQPAKLEDSAVYLCASSLKEFWSSGELFFGEGSRLTVL.

As regards this clonotype: A read error is possible here, since a much larger clone lies one base away. The chain joins TRBV12-3 or TRBV12-4 to TRBJ2-1; D unclear. This CDR3 has 12 residues. The CDR3 coding sequence is TGTGCCAGCAGTTTTTCACGGGTTGAGCAGTCCTTC. Its translation: CASSFSRVEQSF.